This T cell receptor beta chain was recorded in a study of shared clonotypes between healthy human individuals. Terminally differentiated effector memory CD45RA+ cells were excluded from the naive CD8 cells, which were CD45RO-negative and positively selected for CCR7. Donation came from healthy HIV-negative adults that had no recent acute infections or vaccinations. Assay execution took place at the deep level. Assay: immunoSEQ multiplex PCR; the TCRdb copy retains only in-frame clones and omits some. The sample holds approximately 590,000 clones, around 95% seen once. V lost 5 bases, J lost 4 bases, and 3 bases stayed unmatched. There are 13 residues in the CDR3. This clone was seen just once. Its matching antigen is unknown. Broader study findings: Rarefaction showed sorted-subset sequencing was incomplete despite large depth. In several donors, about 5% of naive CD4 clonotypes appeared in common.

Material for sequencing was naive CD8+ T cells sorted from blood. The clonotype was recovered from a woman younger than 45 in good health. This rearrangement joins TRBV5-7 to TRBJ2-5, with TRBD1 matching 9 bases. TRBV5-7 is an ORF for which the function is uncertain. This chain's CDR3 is CASRPDRGETQYF. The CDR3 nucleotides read TGTGCCAGCAGGCCGGACAGGGGAGAGACCCAGTACTTC.